This TCR beta chain is drawn from a study of blood T cells in healthy people across ages. Study outcomes and limitations: Donor CMV status, an unknown factor, possibly confounded changes in expanded clonotypes.

Caucasian individuals from Russia who were healthy and aged roughly 6 to 95 acted as donors. Researchers isolated at least 7 million PBMCs per sample. Concerning this clonotype itself: Its antigen is currently unknown. Since a much larger clone is just one base distant, this may be a read error.

Trimming stripped 6 bases from V and 13 bases from J, with 13 bases between. The germline CDR1 and CDR2 sequences are MGHDK and SYGVNS. The CDR3 runs to 11 residues. A second about 7 to 11 cycle PCR used barcoded and J-beta primers. One entry per CDR3 protein results from TCRdb running MiXCR on the 5' RACE reads. The sample lists about 770,000 distinct CDR3 sequences, around 42% occurring once. The chain carries TRBV25-1 and TRBJ2-1; D unresolved. What was sequenced was blood. The TCR was taken from a man aged 60-69 years in good health. In DNA, the CDR3 is TGTGCCAGCAGAGAAGGAGAGACCCAGTTCTTC. Translating gives CASREGETQFF.